This T cell receptor (beta chain) is drawn from a study of blood T cell repertoires in COVID-19. Study background: COVID-19 samples from acute and convalescent phases originated in the United States, Italy and Spain. T cells, B-cell-depleted T cells, or PBMCs provided the cDNA or gDNA that served as material.

CDR3 length equals 15 residues. Trimming took off 2 bases at V and 5 bases at J, with 14 bases between the two ends. Germline CDR1 is KGHDR and CDR2 is SFDVKD. Authors' data handling: The assay estimated nucleated cells by amplifying reference gene primers. TCRdb keeps only in-frame clones here, not all; method: immunoSEQ multiplex PCR. That table furnishes V, J and clone size, whereas the DNA furnished D and trimming. The sample consists of 150,000 to 200,000 clones, approximately 79% of them appearing once. J is TRBJ2-5 and V is TRBV24-1; tentatively, D is TRBD1 (5 bases). The sequencing input was peripheral blood. The TCR comes from a woman aged 70-85 years with acute or convalescent COVID-19. CDR3 sequence (DNA): TGTGCCACCAGTGATTCCACAGGTTCGGGTGAGACCCAGTACTTC. It is translated as CATSDSTGSGETQYF.